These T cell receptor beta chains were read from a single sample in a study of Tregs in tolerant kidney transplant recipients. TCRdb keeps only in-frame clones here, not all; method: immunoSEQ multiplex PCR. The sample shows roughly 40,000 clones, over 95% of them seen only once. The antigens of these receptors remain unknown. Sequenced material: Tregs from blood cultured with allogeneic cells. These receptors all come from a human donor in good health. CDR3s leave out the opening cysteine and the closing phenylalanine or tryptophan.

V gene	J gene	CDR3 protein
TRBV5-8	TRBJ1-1	ASSWDNRNTEAF
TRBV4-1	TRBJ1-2	ASSQQTGLKSDGYT
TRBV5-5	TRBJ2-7	ASSSADSFYEQY
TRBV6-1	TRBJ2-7	ASKSGLLDNYEQY
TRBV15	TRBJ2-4	ATSRSSLAGAY
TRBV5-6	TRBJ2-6	ASSPGISGANVLT
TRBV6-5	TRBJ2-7	ASSWSGQPYEQY
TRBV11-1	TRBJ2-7	ASSTGYNNYEQY
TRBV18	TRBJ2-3	ASSSTGGTDTQY
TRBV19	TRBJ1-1	ASRMGRARGNTEAF
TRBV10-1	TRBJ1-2	ASSRRPRSRTYGYT
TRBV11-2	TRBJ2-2	ASSLPPGQGFTGELF
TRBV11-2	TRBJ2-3	ASRKSSGVSTDTQY
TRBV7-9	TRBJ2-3	ASSLTSGSTDTQY
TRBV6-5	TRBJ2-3	ASSYSQASTDTQY
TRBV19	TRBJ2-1	ASTLAGGPVNEQF
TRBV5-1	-	ASSPGTGAFYEQY
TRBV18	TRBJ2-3	ASHPWTTLTDTQY
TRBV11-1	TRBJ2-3	ASSFAGAYTDTQY
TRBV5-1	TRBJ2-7	ASSPVGLRSSYEQY
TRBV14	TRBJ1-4	ASSQRATNEKLF
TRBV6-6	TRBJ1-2	ASSYVDRAYGYT
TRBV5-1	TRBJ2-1	ASSLEGSGLKF
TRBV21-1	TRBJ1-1	ASGEGNLRNTEAF
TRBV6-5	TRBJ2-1	ATQPPNRAYNEQF
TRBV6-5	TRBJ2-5	ASSYRSQETQY
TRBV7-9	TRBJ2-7	ASSRVGEEQY
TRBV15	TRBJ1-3	ATSREGGFGWGPGNTIY
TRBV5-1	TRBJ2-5	ASSHLSQGVTQY
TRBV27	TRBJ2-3	ASREWSPYTDTQY
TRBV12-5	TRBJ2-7	ASGIIGAGGGYEQY
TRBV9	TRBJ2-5	ASSVEDFQETQY
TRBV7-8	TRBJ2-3	ASSARLAQRAADTQY
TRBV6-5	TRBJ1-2	ASSYRAYYGYT
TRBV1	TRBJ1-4	TSSLGDSLLEKLF
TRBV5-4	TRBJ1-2	ASSLGRRDTNYGYT
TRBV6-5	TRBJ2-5	ASSHQETQY
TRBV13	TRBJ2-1	ASSLAPTRYNEQF
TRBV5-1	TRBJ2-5	ASSLEETQY
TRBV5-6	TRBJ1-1	AAQRRLNTEAF
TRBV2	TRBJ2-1	ASSGDRSYNEQF